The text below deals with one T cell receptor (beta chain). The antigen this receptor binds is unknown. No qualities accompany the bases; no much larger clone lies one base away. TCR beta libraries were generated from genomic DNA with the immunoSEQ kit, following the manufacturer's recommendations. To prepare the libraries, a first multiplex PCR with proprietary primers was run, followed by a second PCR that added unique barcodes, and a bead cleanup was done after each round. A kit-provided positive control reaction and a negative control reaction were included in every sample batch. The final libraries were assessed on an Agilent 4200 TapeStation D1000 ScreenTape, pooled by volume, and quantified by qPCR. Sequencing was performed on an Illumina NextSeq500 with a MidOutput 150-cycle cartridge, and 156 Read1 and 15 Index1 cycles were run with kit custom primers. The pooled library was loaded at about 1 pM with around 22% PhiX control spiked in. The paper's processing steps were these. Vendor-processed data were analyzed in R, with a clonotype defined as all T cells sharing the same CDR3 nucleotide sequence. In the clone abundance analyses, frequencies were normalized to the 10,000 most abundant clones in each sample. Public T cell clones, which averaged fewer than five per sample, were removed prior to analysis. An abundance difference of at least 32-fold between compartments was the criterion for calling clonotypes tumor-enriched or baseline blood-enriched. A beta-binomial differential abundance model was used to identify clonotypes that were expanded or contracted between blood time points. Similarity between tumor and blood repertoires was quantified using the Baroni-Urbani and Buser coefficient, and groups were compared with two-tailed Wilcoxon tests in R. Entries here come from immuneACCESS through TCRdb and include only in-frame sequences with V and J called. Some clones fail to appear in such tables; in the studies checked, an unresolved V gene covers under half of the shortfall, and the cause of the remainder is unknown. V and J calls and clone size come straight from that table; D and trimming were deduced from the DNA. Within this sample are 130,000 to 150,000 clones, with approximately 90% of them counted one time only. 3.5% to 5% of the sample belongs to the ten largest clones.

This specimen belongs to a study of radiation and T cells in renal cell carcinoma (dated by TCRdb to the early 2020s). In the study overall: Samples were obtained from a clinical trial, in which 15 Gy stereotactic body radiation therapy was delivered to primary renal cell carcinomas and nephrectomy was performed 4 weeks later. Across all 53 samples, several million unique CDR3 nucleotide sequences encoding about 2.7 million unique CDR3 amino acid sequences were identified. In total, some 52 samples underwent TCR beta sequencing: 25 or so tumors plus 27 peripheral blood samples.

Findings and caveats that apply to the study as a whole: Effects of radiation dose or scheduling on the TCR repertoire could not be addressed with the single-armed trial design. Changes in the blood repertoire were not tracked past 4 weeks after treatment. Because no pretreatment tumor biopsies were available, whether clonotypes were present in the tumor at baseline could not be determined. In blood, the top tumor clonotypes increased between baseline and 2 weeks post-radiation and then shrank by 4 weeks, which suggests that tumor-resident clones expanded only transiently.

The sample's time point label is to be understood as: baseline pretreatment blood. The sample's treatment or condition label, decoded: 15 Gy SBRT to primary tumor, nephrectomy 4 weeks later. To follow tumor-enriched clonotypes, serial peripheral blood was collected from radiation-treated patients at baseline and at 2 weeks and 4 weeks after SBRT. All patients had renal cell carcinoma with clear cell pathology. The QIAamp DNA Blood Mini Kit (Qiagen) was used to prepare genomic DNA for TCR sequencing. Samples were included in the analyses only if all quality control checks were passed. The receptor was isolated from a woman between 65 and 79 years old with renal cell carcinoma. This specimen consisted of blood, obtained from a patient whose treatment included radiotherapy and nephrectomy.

The DNA reads as follows: TGTGCCTGTGGGGACATGAACACTGAAGCTTTCTTT. This is translated as CACGDMNTEAFF. The sequence links TRBV30 to TRBJ1-1, and perhaps TRBD1 as D gene, on 6 matching bases. Relative to germline, V is 6 bases shorter and J is 0 bases shorter, with 8 bases between their ends. The CDR3 sequence holds 12 residues, the cysteine and phenylalanine included. Just the 36-base CDR3 DNA is kept, in frame starting at base 1. Based on the germline V gene (reference sequence), the CDR1 and CDR2 sequences are GTSNPN and SVGIG.